This T cell receptor (beta chain) originates from a study of blood T cell repertoires in COVID-19. Study in general: Samples came from the United States, Italy and Spain, spanning acute and convalescent COVID-19. T cells, B-cell-depleted T cells, or PBMCs provided the cDNA or gDNA that served as material.

Germline values: CDR1 KGHSH, CDR2 LQKENI. CDR3 length: 16 amino acids. V dropped 3 bases and J dropped 0 bases, with 12 bases sitting between them. Authors' processing steps: Estimates of nucleated cell counts were drawn from the amplification of reference gene primers. TCRdb's copy holds only in-frame clones and misses some; the assay was immunoSEQ multiplex PCR. From that table come the V and J calls and clone size; the DNA was used to work out D and trimming. Among 85,000 to 90,000 clones listed, approximately 80% were seen once. This clone occurred a few times. The sample comprised peripheral blood. The origin of this receptor is a man in his 70s with acute or convalescent COVID-19. The rearrangement joins TRBV18 to TRBJ1-3, with a weak D call TRBD1 (5 bases). The CDR3 region is CASSPTRVISGNTIYF. The CDR3 DNA is TGTGCCAGCTCACCGACCAGGGTCATCTCTGGAAACACCATATATTTT.